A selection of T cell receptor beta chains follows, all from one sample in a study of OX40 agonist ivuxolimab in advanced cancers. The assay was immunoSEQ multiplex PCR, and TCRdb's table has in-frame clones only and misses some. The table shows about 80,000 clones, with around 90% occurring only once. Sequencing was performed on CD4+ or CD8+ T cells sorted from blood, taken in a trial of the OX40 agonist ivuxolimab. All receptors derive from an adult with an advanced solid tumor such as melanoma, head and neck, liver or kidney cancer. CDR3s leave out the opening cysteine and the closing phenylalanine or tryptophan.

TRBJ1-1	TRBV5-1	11	ASRYTGGTEAF
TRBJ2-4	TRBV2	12	ASSKGGAKNIQY
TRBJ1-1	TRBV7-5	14	VRSEQYRVGKTEAF
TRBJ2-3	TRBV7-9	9	ASSLDGAQY
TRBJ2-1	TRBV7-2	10	ASRTDYNEQF
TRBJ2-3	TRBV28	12	ASTPSYSTDTQY
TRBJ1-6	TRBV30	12	AWNSGTINSPLH
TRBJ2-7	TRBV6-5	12	ASSYSGGIYEQY
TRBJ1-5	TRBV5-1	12	ASSTGQVNQPQH
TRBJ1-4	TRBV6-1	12	ASSDPGQNEKLF
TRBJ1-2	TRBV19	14	ASSIAGQGASYGYT
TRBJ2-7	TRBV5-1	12	ASRPTGGPYEQY
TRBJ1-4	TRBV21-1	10	ASSKVREKLF
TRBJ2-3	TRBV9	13	ASSVELAGKYTQY
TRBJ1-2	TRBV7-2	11	ASSLGGGNGYT
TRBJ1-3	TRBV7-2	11	ASSLDVENTIY
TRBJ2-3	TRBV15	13	ATSRLAGVADTQY
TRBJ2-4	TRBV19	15	ASSIDQLAGGKNIQY
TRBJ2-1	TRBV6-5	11	ASTKQWNDEQF
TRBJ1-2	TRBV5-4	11	ASSTGSDYGYT
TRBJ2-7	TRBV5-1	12	ASSLAGYSYEQY
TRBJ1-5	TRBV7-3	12	ASRLPGRNQPQH
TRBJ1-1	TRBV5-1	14	ASSLAPGGENTEAF
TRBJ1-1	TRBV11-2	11	ASSLRGEGGAF
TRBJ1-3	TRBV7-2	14	ASSWGPGTSGNTIY